This T cell receptor beta chain stems from a study of blood T cell repertoires in COVID-19. About the study: Spain, Italy and the United States supplied samples that represented acute and convalescent COVID-19.

Seattle's cohort entered during active infection and was followed longitudinally. J was trimmed by 11 bases and V by 4 bases; bases with no gene match: 11. Germline-derived CDR1 and CDR2 are MDHEN and SYDVKM. CDR3 length: 15 amino acids. The data were produced by immunoSEQ multiplex PCR, yet TCRdb's version contains in-frame clones alone and is incomplete. The repertoire holds 220,000 or so clones, with roughly nine tenths as singletons. Input material: peripheral blood. The sequence was obtained from a woman between 45 and 65 years old with COVID-19, enrolled during active disease. The rearrangement joins TRBV28 to TRBJ2-4; 10 bases agree with TRBD1. Here the CDR3 reads CASSSATGGVLLQYF. The DNA for the CDR3 is TGTGCCAGCAGTTCGGCGACAGGGGGCGTTTTGCTTCAGTACTTC.